The T cell receptor (beta chain) under discussion was sequenced for a study of regulatory T cells in long-lasting Graves disease. The CDR3 runs to 13 residues. Germline assignment: CDR1 SEHNR and CDR2 FQNEAQ (reference sequence). V lost 3 bases, J lost 3 bases, and 8 bases lay in between. The sample's time point: persistent/refractory GD, antithyroid drugs over 5 years with positive TRAb. The TCR library was made from RNA that had been extracted from PBMCs in TRIzol. This clonotype has more than one count but fewer than ten. The TCR beta library used iRepertoire HTBI primers with Arm-PCR amplification of CDR3. TCRdb recomputed calls from the multiplex PCR reads with MiXCR, one row per CDR3 protein. The repertoire has over 450,000 distinct CDR3 sequences, under 25% of them found once; the top ten carry about 7%.

The sequence derives from a female donor with Graves disease. The chain links TRBV7-9 to TRBJ2-5; D gene uncertain. Sequenced here: peripheral blood mononuclear cells (PBMCs), sampled when the disease was refractory, from a patient treated with antithyroid drugs. The CDR3 DNA sequence: TGTGCCAGCAGCTTTACGTACGAAGAGACCCAGTACTTC. It specifies CASSFTYEETQYF.